The 5 T cell receptor beta chains in this list originate from one sample, sequenced in a study of CD8+CD57+ T cells in acquired aplastic anemia. Genomic DNA, serving as template, underwent TCR beta VDJ and CDR3 profiling. Each CDR3 protein gets one entry after TCRdb re-called the reads with MiXCR. This sample yields fewer than 150,000 distinct CDR3 sequences, of which 40% to 60% are seen a single time; 2% to 3% belongs to the top ten. Material: sorted CD4+, CD8+, or CD8+CD57+ T cells (not recorded which) from PBMCs. These TCRs come from a human donor in good health, serving as a control.

The sample holds many counts of this clonotype. CDR3: CSAKSGQGPHGYTF. DNA for the CDR3: TGCAGTGCCAAGAGTGGGCAGGGCCCTCATGGCTACACCTTC. V and J are TRBV20-1 and TRBJ1-2, with D perhaps matching TRBD1 (5 bases). Per the germline V gene, CDR1 is DFQATT and CDR2 is SNEGSKA (reference sequence). The CDR3 contains 14 residues. V gave up 6 bases and J gave up 6 bases, with 20 bases separating them.

About this clonotype: The germline gene is not matched at one end of the junction; a read error may be the cause. The chain uses TRBV5-5 and TRBJ1-2; D is uncertain. The CDR3 has 18 amino acids. The V gene's germline CDR1 is SGHKS and CDR2 YYEKEE (reference sequence). CDR3 loop: CASSQGGGLGLRRYGYTF. CDR3 DNA: TGCGCCAGCAGCCAAGGAGGCGGTCTCGGGCTAAGGCGCTATGGCTACACCTTC.

The rearrangement joins TRBV24-1 to TRBJ2-1; TRBD1 is a possible D gene (6 bases). There are 14 residues in the CDR3. The germline CDR1 and CDR2 sequences are KGHDR and SFDVKD. The germline V and J ends were trimmed by 3 bases and 9 bases, with 14 bases remaining between them. The CDR3 sequence: CATSDTGRIGEQFF. As DNA, the CDR3 is TGTGCCACCAGTGATACAGGGCGGATCGGTGAGCAGTTCTTC.

The rearrangement links TRBV11-2 to TRBJ2-5; TRBD2 matches 9 bases. CDR1 and CDR2 from the germline V gene are SGHAT and FQNNGV. The CDR3 is 15 residues long. J gave up 4 bases and V 3 bases, and 6 bases lay outside the gene matches. The CDR3 is CASSLGRGGRETQYF. As DNA, the CDR3 is TGTGCCAGCAGCTTGGGGCGGGGGGGCCGAGAGACCCAGTACTTC. Together with reference TRBV11-2 and TRBJ2-5, the CDR3 gives the full variable domain: EAGVAQSPRYKIIEKRQSVAFWCNPISGHATLYWYQQILGQGPKLLIQFQNNGVVDDSQLPKDRFSAERLKGVDSTLKIQPAKLEDSAVYLCASSLGRGGRETQYFGPGTRLLVL.

This clonotype has a count of ten or more. This chain links TRBV6-2 or TRBV6-3 with TRBJ2-6; possibly TRBD2 for D (6 bases). Germline V lookup: CDR1 MNHEY, CDR2 SVGEGT. This CDR3 is 17 amino acids long. Between the trimmed V and J ends, which lost 0 bases and 4 bases, there was a span of 13 bases. The CDR3, as DNA: TGTGCCAGCAGTTACTCAGCTAGCGTGGGAGGGGCCAACGTCCTGACTTTC. It is translated as CASSYSASVGGANVLTF.